One and the same sample provided the 2 T cell receptor beta chains below, sequenced in a study of blood T cells in healthy people across ages. For the second PCR, which ran for roughly 6 to 11 cycles, a sample-barcoded 5' primer and a J-beta primer mix were used. TCRdb called the 5' RACE reads again in MiXCR, with one record for every CDR3 protein. The table lists hundreds of thousands of distinct CDR3 sequences, around 26% of them singletons. Sequencing input: blood. The source is an elderly woman in good health.

CDR3 nucleotides: TGTGCCAGTAGTATAGTTGGGTCAAATCAGCCCCAGCATTTT. This translates into CASSIVGSNQPQHF. This chain links TRBV11-2 with TRBJ1-5; D is unresolved. The CDR3 length is 14 residues. Germline CDR1 is SGHAT and CDR2 is FQNNGV. V was trimmed by 9 bases and J by 4 bases, leaving 16 bases between them. The full variable domain, completed using reference TRBV11-2 and TRBJ1-5, is EAGVAQSPRYKIIEKRQSVAFWCNPISGHATLYWYQQILGQGPKLLIQFQNNGVVDDSQLPKDRFSAERLKGVDSTLKIQPAKLEDSAVYLCASSIVGSNQPQHFGDGTRLSIL.

The sample holds many counts of this clonotype. This sequence joins TRBV10-1 and TRBJ2-7, with TRBD1 matching over 8 bases. Germline lookup yields CDR1 WNHNN and CDR2 SYGVQD (reference sequence). The CDR3 runs 14 residues. Trimming removed 2 bases from V and 7 bases from J; junction bases left unmatched: 7. The CDR3 coding sequence is TGCGCCAGCAGTGAGCAGGGGGCGGTATGTGAGCAGTACTTC. This translates into CASSEQGAVCEQYF.